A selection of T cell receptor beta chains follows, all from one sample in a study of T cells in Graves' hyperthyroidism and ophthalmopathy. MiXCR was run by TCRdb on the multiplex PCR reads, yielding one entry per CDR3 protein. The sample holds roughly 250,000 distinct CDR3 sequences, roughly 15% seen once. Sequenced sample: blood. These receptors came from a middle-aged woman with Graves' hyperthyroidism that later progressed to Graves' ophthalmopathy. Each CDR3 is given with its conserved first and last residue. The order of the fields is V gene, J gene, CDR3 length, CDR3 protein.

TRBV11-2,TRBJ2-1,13,CASSSELYNEQFF
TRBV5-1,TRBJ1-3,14,CASSIASSGNTIYF
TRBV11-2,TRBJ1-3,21,CASSLHRQGIATLTSSNTIYF
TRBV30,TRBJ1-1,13,CAWSDTMNTEAFF
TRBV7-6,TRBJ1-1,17,CASSLYDSIYLNTEAFF
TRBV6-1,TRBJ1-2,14,CASSFTGESGGYTF
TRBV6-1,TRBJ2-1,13,CATRGGVHNEQFF
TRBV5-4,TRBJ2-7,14,CASSLGLASYEQYF
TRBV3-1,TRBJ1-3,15,CASSQDADSGNTIYF
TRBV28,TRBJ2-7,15,CASSLGDSRSYEQYF
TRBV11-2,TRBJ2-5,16,CASSPGPWTSHETQYF
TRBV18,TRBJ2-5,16,CASSAIAGRGQETQYF
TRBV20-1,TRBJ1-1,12,CSARQPNTEAFF
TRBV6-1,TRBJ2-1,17,CASTRSYERPSHNEQFF
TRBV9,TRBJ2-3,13,CASSTEGGYTQYF
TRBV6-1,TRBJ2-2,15,CASKFDSAGTGELFF
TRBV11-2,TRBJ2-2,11,CASSSWGELFF
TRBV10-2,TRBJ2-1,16,CASSEPLKTPRMQQFF
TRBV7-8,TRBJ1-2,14,CASSPQPTNYGYTF
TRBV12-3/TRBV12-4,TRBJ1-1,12,CASSRMRTEAFF
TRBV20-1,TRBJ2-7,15,CSARAWDRVIYEQYF
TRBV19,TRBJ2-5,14,CASSPRSEQETQYF
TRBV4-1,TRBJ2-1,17,CASSQGGFGALANEQFF
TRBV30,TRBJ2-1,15,CAWDLGQGRYNEQFF
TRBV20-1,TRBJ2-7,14,CSATDRGFSYEQYF
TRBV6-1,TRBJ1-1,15,CASSEGLFLNTEAFF
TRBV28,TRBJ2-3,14,CASRKQGAADTQYF
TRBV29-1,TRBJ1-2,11,CSAGTGYGYTF